This TCR beta chain was recovered during a study of blood T cell repertoires in COVID-19. The wider study: Italy, Spain and the United States were the sources of the convalescent and acute COVID-19 samples.

Authors' data handling: Estimated nucleated cell counts came from reference gene primer amplification. The method was immunoSEQ multiplex PCR; TCRdb's version includes in-frame clones alone and lacks a portion of them. That table furnishes V, J and clone size, whereas the DNA furnished D and trimming. The sample yields 300,000 to 400,000 clones, 70% to 90% seen once. This CDR3 contains 17 residues. Germline-derived CDR1 and CDR2 are MGHRA and YSYEKL. J lost 7 bases, V lost 0 bases, and 12 bases had no gene match. Sequencing used peripheral blood. The source of this sequence is a woman in her sixties or seventies with COVID-19, enrolled during active disease. The chain combines TRBV4-1 with TRBJ1-2; 9 positions agree with TRBD1. The CDR3 DNA reads TGCGCCAGCAGCCAAGATCGGGGACAGGGAATAGCTAGTGGCTACACCTTC. This sequence encodes CASSQDRGQGIASGYTF.